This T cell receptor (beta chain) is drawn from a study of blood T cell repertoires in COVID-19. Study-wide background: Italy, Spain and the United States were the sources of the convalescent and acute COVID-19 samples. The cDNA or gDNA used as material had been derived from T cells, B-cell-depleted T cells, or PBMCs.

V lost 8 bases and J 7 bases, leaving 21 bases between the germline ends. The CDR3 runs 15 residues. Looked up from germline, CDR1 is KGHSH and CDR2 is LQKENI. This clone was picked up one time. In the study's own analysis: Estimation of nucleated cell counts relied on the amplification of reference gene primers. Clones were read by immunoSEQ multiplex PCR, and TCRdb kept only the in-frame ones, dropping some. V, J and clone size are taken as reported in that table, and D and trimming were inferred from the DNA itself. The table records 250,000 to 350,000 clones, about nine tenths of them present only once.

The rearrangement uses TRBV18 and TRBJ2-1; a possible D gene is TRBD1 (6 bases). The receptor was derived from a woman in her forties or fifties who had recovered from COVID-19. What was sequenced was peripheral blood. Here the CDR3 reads CASTVQGLRKNEQFF. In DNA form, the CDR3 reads TGTGCCAGCACAGTACAGGGCCTAAGAAAGAATGAGCAGTTCTTC.